This TCR beta chain emerged from a study of Graves' ophthalmopathy and Graves' hyperthyroidism. About the research overall: Prior to any treatment, peripheral blood was collected at the time of initial diagnosis. Study-level findings and limits: Forecasting of ophthalmopathy progression by the model achieved over 55% sensitivity and less than 80% specificity.

The diagnostic workup employed clinical symptoms, serum thyroxine, TRAb, thyroid ultrasound and orbital computed tomography. The starting material, approximately 10 ml of fresh peripheral blood, provided the PBMCs. The CDR3 loop spans 13 amino acids. Between the trimmed V and J ends, which lost 10 bases and 2 bases, there was a span of 15 bases. Germline loops: CDR1 ENHRY, CDR2 SYGVKD. This clonotype was detected only a few times. What it recognizes is unknown. Amplification of the TCR beta CDR3 regions used RNA transcripts (as template). HTBI primers were used in a first-round RT-PCR, which preceded a second-round multiplex PCR. TCRdb processed the multiplex PCR reads anew with MiXCR; each CDR3 protein has one entry. Of hundreds of thousands of distinct CDR3 sequences in the sample, 40% were seen once.

Material for sequencing was peripheral blood. The sequence came from an adult man with Graves' ophthalmopathy. This chain connects TRBV10-3 to TRBJ2-7; the D is unclear. The CDR3 region is CASNLSCPYEQYF. Here the CDR3 DNA reads TGTGCCAGCAACCTATCCTGCCCCTACGAGCAGTACTTC.